These T cell receptor beta chains were read from a single sample in a study of T cells in localized non-small cell lung cancer. Method: immunoSEQ multiplex PCR; TCRdb's copy keeps in-frame clones and lacks some. The table records about 59,000 clones, 70% to 90% of them present only once. Sample: peripheral blood, taken before any cancer treatment. The receptors stem from a man aged 35 to 69 with stage I squamous cell lung carcinoma. CDR3s include the opening cysteine and the closing phenylalanine or tryptophan. A D gene is named only where the DNA matches it firmly. The size of a clone is reported for some rows only, either as once, few or many, or as a class for expanded clones.

J	D	V	size	CDR3	DNA
TRBJ2-7	-	TRBV5-1	once	CASSLVGPGDLNEQYF	TGCGCCAGCAGCTTGGTTGGGCCAGGGGATCTCAACGAGCAGTACTTC
TRBJ2-7	-	TRBV19	-	CASSIGDRPLYEQYF	TGTGCCAGTAGTATAGGTGACAGGCCCCTCTACGAGCAGTACTTC
TRBJ1-5	-	TRBV28	-	CASGPINQPQHF	TGTGCCAGCGGGCCGATTAATCAGCCCCAGCATTTT
TRBJ2-7	TRBD2	TRBV6-5	-	CATRLAGGVEQYF	TGTGCCACCCGACTAGCGGGAGGCGTCGAGCAGTACTTC
TRBJ2-7	TRBD2	TRBV30	-	CAWSPAGVTYEQYF	TGTGCCTGGAGTCCTGCGGGAGTAACCTACGAGCAGTACTTC
TRBJ2-1	-	TRBV13	few	CASSPKVGYSYNEQFF	TGTGCCAGCAGCCCCAAGGTGGGGTACTCCTACAATGAGCAGTTCTTC
TRBJ2-1	-	TRBV20-1	-	CSADSGLEQFF	TGCAGTGCCGATAGCGGTCTGGAGCAGTTCTTC
TRBJ2-3	TRBD2	TRBV7-8	-	CASSRREGPTDTQYF	TGTGCCAGCAGTCGGCGGGAGGGACCCACAGATACGCAGTATTTT
TRBJ2-7	-	TRBV7-2	-	CASSLARGEYEQYF	TGTGCCAGCAGCTTAGCGCGTGGAGAATACGAGCAGTACTTC
TRBJ2-4	-	TRBV11-2	once	CASSLALKNIQYF	TGTGCCAGCAGCTTAGCCCTTAAGAACATTCAGTACTTC
TRBJ2-2	-	TRBV5-1	-	CASSLLLSGNTGELFF	TGCGCCAGCAGCTTGCTACTTTCGGGGAACACCGGGGAGCTGTTTTTT
TRBJ1-2	-	TRBV6-5	-	CASSYSFPGLYTF	TGTGCCAGCAGTTACTCCTTTCCGGGACTCTACACCTTC
TRBJ2-5	-	TRBV7-3	-	CASRFRSQGPQETQYF	TGTGCCAGCAGGTTTCGGAGCCAGGGCCCCCAAGAGACCCAGTACTTC
TRBJ2-3	-	TRBV28	once	CASSTGGADTQYF	TGTGCCAGCAGTACAGGGGGGGCGGATACGCAGTATTTT
TRBJ2-5	-	TRBV13	-	CASSSERTYTQETQYF	TGTGCCAGCAGCTCGGAGAGGACGTATACCCAAGAGACCCAGTACTTC
TRBJ2-1	-	TRBV5-1	once	CASSFDSYNEQFF	TGCGCCAGCAGCTTTGACAGCTACAATGAGCAGTTCTTC
TRBJ1-1	-	TRBV6-5	-	CASSYPRGPNTEAFF	TGTGCCAGCAGTTACCCCAGGGGCCCGAACACTGAAGCTTTCTTT
TRBJ1-2	-	TRBV29-1	-	CSDQQGAGYTF	TGCAGCGACCAGCAGGGCGCTGGCTACACCTTC
TRBJ2-2	TRBD2	TRBV29-1	-	CSVERGDGANTGELFF	TGCAGCGTTGAACGGGGGGACGGCGCGAACACCGGGGAGCTGTTTTTT
TRBJ1-2	-	TRBV5-1	-	CASSLEGRNTYGYTF	TGCGCCAGCAGCTTGGAGGGCCGTAATACCTATGGCTACACCTTC
TRBJ2-1	-	TRBV7-9	many	CAADKGSYNEQFF	TGTGCCGCGGATAAAGGGAGCTACAATGAGCAGTTCTTC
TRBJ1-2	-	TRBV5-1	-	CASSLAARVAGYTF	TGCGCCAGCAGCTTGGCTGCGAGAGTGGCTGGCTACACCTTC
TRBJ2-5	TRBD2	TRBV7-2	-	CASSPGGESRTQYF	TGTGCCAGCAGCCCGGGGGGGGAATCTAGGACCCAGTACTTC
TRBJ1-1	TRBD1	TRBV28	-	CASSGRQGSAFF	TGTGCCAGCAGTGGAAGACAGGGTTCGGCTTTCTTT
TRBJ1-5	-	TRBV28	-	CASSLGPGVSNQPQHF	TGTGCCAGCAGTTTAGGACCGGGAGTGAGCAATCAGCCCCAGCATTTT
TRBJ1-4	-	TRBV4-1	-	CASSRTTGLNEKLFF	TGCGCCAGCAGCCGAACGACAGGACTTAATGAAAAACTGTTTTTT
TRBJ2-1	TRBD2	TRBV18	-	CASSPPPAGGSNEQFF	TGTGCCAGCTCACCTCCCCCAGCGGGGGGTTCCAATGAGCAGTTCTTC
TRBJ2-7	TRBD1	TRBV6-1	once	CASSGRWDSSYEQYF	TGTGCCAGCAGTGGAAGATGGGACAGCTCCTACGAGCAGTACTTC
TRBJ2-2	-	TRBV10-2	-	CASSERVDGELFF	TGCGCCAGCAGTGAGAGGGTAGACGGGGAGCTGTTTTTT
TRBJ1-2	TRBD1	TRBV28	-	CASSGTGAPSYGYTF	TGTGCCAGCAGTGGGACAGGCGCTCCGTCCTATGGCTACACCTTC
TRBJ2-7	TRBD2	TRBV5-4	-	CASSLPGLGDREQYF	TGTGCCAGCAGCTTACCGGGACTAGGGGATAGGGAGCAGTACTTC
TRBJ2-7	-	TRBV19	-	CASSIGWDTTYEQYF	TGTGCCAGTAGTATAGGTTGGGACACCACCTACGAGCAGTACTTC
TRBJ2-3	TRBD1	TRBV5-1	once	CASSKSGGDSDTQYF	TGCGCCAGCAGCAAATCAGGGGGCGATTCAGATACGCAGTATTTT
TRBJ2-1	-	TRBV7-3	few	CASSPGGSYNEQFF	TGTGCCAGCAGCCCCGGGGGCTCCTACAATGAGCAGTTCTTC
TRBJ2-1	TRBD1	TRBV7-9	-	CASSLSRGLYNEQFF	TGTGCCAGCAGCTTAAGCAGGGGGCTGTACAATGAGCAGTTCTTC
TRBJ1-4	TRBD1	TRBV30	-	CAWSATTGAPEKLFF	TGTGCCTGGAGTGCCACGACAGGGGCCCCTGAAAAACTGTTTTTT
TRBJ2-3	TRBD2	TRBV7-9	-	CASSLKLAGTDTQYF	TGTGCCAGCAGCTTGAAACTAGCGGGTACAGATACGCAGTATTTT
TRBJ2-6	-	TRBV11-2	-	CASSSGANPGANVLTF	TGTGCCAGCAGCTCAGGGGCGAACCCTGGGGCCAACGTCCTGACTTTC
TRBJ2-7	-	TRBV9	-	CASSVDGFLSYEQYF	TGTGCCAGCAGCGTAGATGGGTTCCTCTCCTACGAGCAGTACTTC
TRBJ2-7	-	TRBV4-3	-	CASSQGSQSYPEQYF	TGCGCCAGCAGCCAAGGTTCTCAATCTTACCCTGAGCAGTACTTC
TRBJ2-4	-	TRBV6-1	few	CASSFKNIQYF	TGTGCCAGCAGCTTCAAAAACATTCAGTACTTC
TRBJ1-5	TRBD1	TRBV2	-	CASRRQGVSNQPQHF	TGTGCCAGCAGACGACAGGGAGTGAGCAATCAGCCCCAGCATTTT
TRBJ2-4	TRBD2	TRBV28	-	CASSLTSGKNIQYF	TGTGCCAGCAGTTTGACTAGCGGGAAAAACATTCAGTACTTC